This paragraph covers one T cell receptor beta chain sequence. No antigen is known for it. This sample's time point: newly diagnosed GD, antithyroid drugs for less than 3 months. Scientists built the TCR library using RNA that was extracted from PBMCs. The authors built TCR beta libraries using iRepertoire HTBI primers and Arm-PCR of CDR3 regions. Each CDR3 protein gets one entry after TCRdb re-called the multiplex PCR reads with MiXCR. The table records a few hundred thousand distinct CDR3 sequences, about an eighth of them present only once. The sample belongs to a study of regulatory T cells in long-lasting Graves disease. Study-level results: Reduced TCR diversity was observed in persistent Graves' patients versus newly diagnosed patients. Among the persistent patients, 2,741 public clonotypes were shared, more than the 850 to 1,000 shared among new patients.

The sample was also reused in another study, on T cells in Graves' hyperthyroidism and ophthalmopathy. This second study notes: Diagnosis relied on clinical symptoms, serum thyroxine and TRAb, thyroid ultrasound and orbital computed tomography. Appearing also in blood were most of the thyroid clonotypes expanded above 0.001.

The TCR comes from a woman between 18 and 29 years old with Graves disease. This specimen was peripheral blood mononuclear cells (PBMCs), taken at new diagnosis, from a patient treated with antithyroid drugs.

CDR3 bases: TGCGCCAGCAGCCCCGGGACAGGGCGGACTCTGGGAAAACTGTTTTTT. Protein product: CASSPGTGRTLGKLFF. The chain carries TRBV4-3 and TRBJ1-4; 9 nucleotides agree with TRBD1. V was pared by 4 bases and J by 10 bases, with 13 bases of the junction left unmatched. Germline lookup yields CDR1 LGHNA and CDR2 YSLEER. The CDR3 is 16 amino acids.